What follows is one T cell receptor beta chain and its context. An end of the junction differs from the germline gene, which may be a read error. PCR employed 60 Vbeta and 13 Jbeta primers. The table came from immunoSEQ multiplex PCR; TCRdb's copy has only in-frame clones and leaves some out. The data contain 150,000 to 200,000 clones, 60% to 85% of them singletons. This sample was included in a study of cytomegalovirus exposure and HLA in healthy donors. Per the germline V gene, CDR1 is SSHAT and CDR2 is FNYEAQ (reference sequence). The CDR3 sequence is 18 residues long. The receptor's source is a male donor in good health and CMV-seropositive. The chain combines TRBV7-7 with TRBJ2-3, with 11 nucleotides matching TRBD2. The sequenced sample consisted of PBMCs. The CDR3 loop is CASSPNPLAGGTDGTQYF. DNA of the CDR3: TGTGCTAGCAGCCCGAACCCTCTAGCGGGGGGCACTGATGGTACGCAGTATTTT.